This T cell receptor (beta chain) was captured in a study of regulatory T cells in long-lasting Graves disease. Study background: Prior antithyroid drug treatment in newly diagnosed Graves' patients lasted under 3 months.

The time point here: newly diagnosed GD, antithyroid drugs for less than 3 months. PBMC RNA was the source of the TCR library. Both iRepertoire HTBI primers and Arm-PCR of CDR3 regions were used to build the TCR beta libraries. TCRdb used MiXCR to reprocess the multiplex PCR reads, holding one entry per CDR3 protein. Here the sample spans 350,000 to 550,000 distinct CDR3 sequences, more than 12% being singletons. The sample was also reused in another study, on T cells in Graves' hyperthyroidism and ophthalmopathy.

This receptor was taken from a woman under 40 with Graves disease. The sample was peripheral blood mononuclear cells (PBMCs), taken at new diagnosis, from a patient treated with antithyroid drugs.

The CDR3 sequence: CASSLVGKGRITNEKLFF. The CDR3 DNA sequence: TGCGCCAGCAGCTTGGTGGGGAAGGGTAGGATCACTAATGAAAAACTGTTTTTT. This rearrangement joins TRBV5-1 to TRBJ1-4; D remains ambiguous. Germline V gene data show CDR1 as SGHRS and CDR2 as YFSETQ. This CDR3 is 18 amino acids long. Trimming cost V 0 bases and J 2 bases, with 17 bases left between them.